This T cell receptor (beta chain) was identified in a study of vaccination effects on CD4 cells after COVID-19. Germline CDR1 reads MRHNA; CDR2 reads SNTAGT. The CDR3 consists of 15 residues. The junction had 6 bases not matched to a gene; V was cut back by 4 bases and J by 3 bases. Worth noting for this clone: Its cognate antigen is unknown.

Study-wide points: Only a few convalescent patients and no early post-infection timepoints featured in the study. At late timepoints after vaccination, vaccine- and infection-induced clones shrank markedly.

Repertoires were generated with immunoSEQ multiplex PCR, while TCRdb's copy carries only in-frame clones and drops some. Of some 69,000 clones listed, more than 70% are singletons. Expansion of antigen-specific CD4+ T cells with viral peptide pools was carried out by the ViraFEST assay before sequencing. Upon completion of around eleven days in culture, CD4+ T cells were isolated. Testing of the vaccine recipients showed negative nucleocapsid antibodies and no prior SARS-CoV-2 infection. The sequences come from CD4+ T cells from PBMCs cultured with HCoV-NL63 spike peptides, collected before COVID-19 vaccination. The sequence was obtained from a human donor who received a COVID-19 vaccine. The J gene is TRBJ2-3, the V gene TRBV6-4; 8 positions agree with TRBD2. The CDR3 DNA reads as TGTGCCAGCAGTGTAATGGGACTAGTAACAGATACGCAGTATTTT. This codes for CASSVMGLVTDTQYF.